This T cell receptor (beta chain) was retrieved from a study of blood T cell repertoires in COVID-19. Study-level background: Donors in the United States, Italy and Spain gave samples during acute or convalescent COVID-19. From T cells, B-cell-depleted T cells, or PBMCs came the material, which was cDNA or gDNA.

As originally analysed: Reference gene primer amplification in the assay estimated nucleated cell counts. Here immunoSEQ multiplex PCR was the method, and the copy in TCRdb shows in-frame clones only, minus some. For V, J and clone size, that table is used; D and trimming come from the DNA. This table holds about 99,000 clones, 75% to 90% found once. The CDR3 loop spans 12 amino acids. The chain combines TRBV21-1 with TRBJ1-5. TRBV21-1 is a pseudogene. The sequenced sample consisted of peripheral blood. The origin of this receptor is a man between 45 and 60 years old with acute or convalescent COVID-19. The CDR3 protein is CASSFLNQPQHF. The DNA of the CDR3 is TGTGCCAGCAGCTTCCTTAATCAGCCCCAGCATTTT.